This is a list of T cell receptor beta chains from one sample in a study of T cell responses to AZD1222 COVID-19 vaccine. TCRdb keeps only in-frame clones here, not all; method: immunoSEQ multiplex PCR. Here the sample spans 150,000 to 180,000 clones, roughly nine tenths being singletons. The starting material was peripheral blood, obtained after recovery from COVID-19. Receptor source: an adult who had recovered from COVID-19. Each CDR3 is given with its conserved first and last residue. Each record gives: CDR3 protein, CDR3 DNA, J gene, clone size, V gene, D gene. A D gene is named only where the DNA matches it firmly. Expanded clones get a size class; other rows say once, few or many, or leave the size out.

CASSKGEAFF,TGTGCCAGTAGTAAAGGGGAAGCTTTCTTT,TRBJ1-1,NA,TRBV19,NA
CATSDLRGPAGTDTQYF,TGTGCCACCAGTGATTTAAGGGGCCCCGCCGGCACAGATACGCAGTATTTT,TRBJ2-3,NA,TRBV24-1,NA
CSVEGGTGSRRDTEAFF,TGCAGCGTTGAAGGCGGGACAGGGTCCCGGAGGGACACTGAAGCTTTCTTT,TRBJ1-1,NA,TRBV29-1,TRBD1
CASSPGELADNSYEQYF,TGTGCCAGCAGCCCCGGCGAACTAGCGGATAACTCCTACGAGCAGTACTTC,TRBJ2-7,NA,TRBV7-9,TRBD2
CASSPPRGWGDTQYF,TGTGCCAGCAGTCCTCCGCGGGGCTGGGGGGATACGCAGTATTTT,TRBJ2-3,NA,TRBV6-5,NA
CASSPFRDGSYEQYF,TGTGCCAGCAGCCCATTCCGGGACGGCTCCTACGAGCAGTACTTC,TRBJ2-7,NA,TRBV7-2,NA
CASSSGLAFYEQYF,TGTGCCAGCAGCTCGGGACTAGCCTTCTACGAGCAGTACTTC,TRBJ2-7,NA,TRBV3-1/TRBV3-2,TRBD2
CASTWDRGVEQYF,TGTGCCAGCACCTGGGACAGGGGGGTCGAGCAGTACTTC,TRBJ2-7,once,TRBV18,TRBD1
CASSLILADEQFF,TGTGCCAGCAGCTTAATTCTAGCGGATGAGCAGTTCTTC,TRBJ2-1,NA,TRBV11-3,TRBD2
CASSRDPLGELFF,TGTGCCAGCAGTCGGGACCCCTTGGGAGAACTGTTTTTT,TRBJ1-4,NA,TRBV6-4,NA
CASRKLAGKTDTQYF,TGTGCCAGTAGGAAACTAGCGGGAAAAACAGATACGCAGTATTTT,TRBJ2-3,NA,TRBV19,TRBD2
CASSSTGTGNTIYF,TGTGCCAGCAGCTCTACAGGGACTGGAAACACCATATATTTT,TRBJ1-3,NA,TRBV7-9,NA
CASSPPGGLGNTEAFF,TGTGCCAGCAGCCCCCCTGGGGGATTAGGGAACACTGAAGCTTTCTTT,TRBJ1-1,once,TRBV7-3,NA
CASSIGLAGAYEQYF,TGTGCCAGCAGCATCGGACTAGCGGGCGCCTACGAGCAGTACTTC,TRBJ2-7,NA,TRBV9,TRBD2
CASSESPGHHPWVDYGYTF,TGTGCCAGCAGCGAATCCCCGGGACACCATCCTTGGGTGGACTATGGCTACACCTTC,TRBJ1-2,NA,TRBV9,NA
CASSLDRGQSYGYTF,TGTGCCAGCAGCCTCGACAGGGGGCAGAGCTATGGCTACACCTTC,TRBJ1-2,few,TRBV7-2,TRBD1
CASSQGPRAYEQYF,TGCGCCAGCAGCCAGGGCCCGAGGGCCTACGAGCAGTACTTC,TRBJ2-7,NA,TRBV4-3,NA
CASSLPGTGSEKLFF,TGTGCCAGCAGTTTGCCCGGGACAGGGAGTGAAAAACTGTTTTTT,TRBJ1-4,NA,TRBV28,TRBD1
CASSLAGSSYNEQFF,TGTGCCAGCAGCTTGGCGGGATCCTCCTACAATGAGCAGTTCTTC,TRBJ2-1,NA,TRBV7-9,NA
CAISDPTVNTEAFF,TGTGCCATCAGTGACCCAACAGTGAACACTGAAGCTTTCTTT,TRBJ1-1,NA,TRBV10-3,NA
CASREGARDTEAFF,TGTGCCAGCAGGGAGGGGGCGCGAGACACTGAAGCTTTCTTT,TRBJ1-1,few,TRBV25-1,TRBD1
CASSELTSGHEQYF,TGTGCCAGCTCCGAACTGACTAGCGGGCACGAGCAGTACTTC,TRBJ2-7,few,TRBV9,TRBD2
CASSVSGSTDTQYF,TGTGCCAGCAGCGTGTCGGGGAGCACAGATACGCAGTATTTT,TRBJ2-3,NA,TRBV9,NA
CASSPGLAGDGTDTQYF,TGTGCCAGCAGCCCTGGACTAGCGGGAGACGGCACAGATACGCAGTATTTT,TRBJ2-3,NA,TRBV11-3,TRBD2
CASSLVTGLSSYNSPLHF,TGTGCCAGCAGCTTAGTAACTGGATTGAGCTCCTATAATTCACCCCTCCACTTT,TRBJ1-6,NA,TRBV13,NA
CASSLEGGGLSYNEQFF,TGTGCCAGCAGCTTGGAAGGCGGGGGTCTCTCCTACAATGAGCAGTTCTTC,TRBJ2-1,NA,TRBV5-4,TRBD2
CASSPLVGSSYEQYF,TGTGCCAGCAGCCCACTTGTAGGGAGCTCCTACGAGCAGTACTTC,TRBJ2-7,NA,TRBV7-2,NA
CAASGQGDVYEQYF,TGTGCCGCTTCGGGACAGGGGGACGTATACGAGCAGTACTTC,TRBJ2-7,NA,TRBV7-9,TRBD1
CAISESEGSEAFF,TGTGCCATCAGTGAGTCGGAGGGGTCTGAAGCTTTCTTT,TRBJ1-1,once,TRBV10-3,NA
CASSYIRRDSYNEQFF,TGTGCCAGCAGTTACATCCGGCGGGACTCCTACAATGAGCAGTTCTTC,TRBJ2-1,NA,TRBV6-2/TRBV6-3,NA
CASSWGTDTQYF,TGTGCCAGCAGCTGGGGCACAGATACGCAGTATTTT,TRBJ2-3,NA,TRBV7-2,NA
CASSEKGVWEKLFF,TGCGCCAGCAGTGAGAAGGGTGTGTGGGAAAAACTGTTTTTT,TRBJ1-4,NA,TRBV10-2,NA
CASSLDSQETQYF,TGCGCCAGCAGCTTGGACTCTCAAGAGACCCAGTACTTC,TRBJ2-5,once,TRBV5-1,NA
CASSLLAGGRTDTQYF,TGTGCCAGCAGCCTTCTAGCGGGGGGACGCACAGATACGCAGTATTTT,TRBJ2-3,once,TRBV7-2,TRBD2
CASSLEQGGRSNQPQHF,TGTGCCAGCAGCTTAGAACAGGGGGGTAGAAGCAATCAGCCCCAGCATTTT,TRBJ1-5,few,TRBV7-8,TRBD1
CASSTPGRGNQPQHF,TGTGCCAGCAGCACACCAGGGCGAGGCAATCAGCCCCAGCATTTT,TRBJ1-5,NA,TRBV2,NA
CASSLSGSKETQYF,TGTGCCAGCAGCCTTAGCGGGAGTAAAGAGACCCAGTACTTC,TRBJ2-5,NA,TRBV11-2,TRBD2
CATSPGLVYEQYF,TGTGCCACCAGTCCTGGGTTAGTCTACGAGCAGTACTTC,TRBJ2-7,NA,TRBV15,NA
CASTEARRNSPLHF,TGTGCCAGCACCGAGGCAAGGAGAAATTCACCCCTCCACTTT,TRBJ1-6,NA,TRBV6-5,NA
CASSLGGSGSYEQYF,TGTGCCAGCAGCTTGGGGGGTAGCGGCTCCTACGAGCAGTACTTC,TRBJ2-7,NA,TRBV5-4,NA
CASSPGQGASYGYTF,TGTGCCAGCAGCCCGGGACAGGGGGCCTCCTATGGCTACACCTTC,TRBJ1-2,NA,TRBV7-6,TRBD1
CASSFLGTSSYNSPLHF,TGTGCCAGCAGCTTCCTTGGGACGAGCTCCTATAATTCACCCCTCCACTTT,TRBJ1-6,NA,TRBV7-9,NA
CASSPTGQDYGYTF,TGTGCCAGCAGTCCAACGGGACAGGACTATGGCTACACCTTC,TRBJ1-2,NA,TRBV5-4,TRBD1
CASSVKTGNYHEQFF,TGTGCCAGCAGCGTTAAGACAGGGAATTATCATGAGCAGTTCTTC,TRBJ2-1,NA,TRBV9,TRBD1
CASSIGGWRTGPVHIQYF,TGTGCCAGTAGTATAGGAGGGTGGCGGACAGGGCCCGTTCACATTCAGTACTTC,TRBJ2-4,NA,TRBV19,TRBD1
CASSHWTEEGDTQYF,TGTGCCAGCAGCCACTGGACAGAGGAGGGCGATACGCAGTATTTT,TRBJ2-3,NA,TRBV6-2/TRBV6-3,NA
CAISRQGGSEQYF,TGTGCCATTTCACGACAGGGGGGTAGCGAGCAGTACTTC,TRBJ2-7,NA,TRBV10-3,TRBD1
CASSQHNGNTIYF,TGTGCCAGCAGCCAACATAATGGAAACACCATATATTTT,TRBJ1-3,NA,TRBV3-1/TRBV3-2,NA
CASSGDPGTREKLFF,TGTGCCAGCAGTGGGGACCCAGGGACGCGAGAAAAACTGTTTTTT,TRBJ1-4,NA,TRBV2,NA
CASSLVSPSGGELLETQYF,TGTGCCAGCAGCTTAGTCTCCCCTAGCGGGGGGGAGCTTTTAGAGACCCAGTACTTC,TRBJ2-5,once,TRBV7-6,TRBD2
CASSAGGSTDTQYF,TGCGCCAGCAGCGCTGGGGGGTCCACAGATACGCAGTATTTT,TRBJ2-3,NA,TRBV5-1,NA
CASSLGPSVYEQYF,TGCGCCAGCAGCCTGGGCCCTAGCGTCTACGAGCAGTACTTC,TRBJ2-7,once,TRBV5-1,NA
CASSIGRQDTQYF,TGTGCCAGTAGTATTGGCAGGCAAGATACGCAGTATTTT,TRBJ2-3,NA,TRBV19,NA
CASSSSGQFYGYTF,TGTGCCAGCAGTTCCTCGGGACAGTTCTATGGCTACACCTTC,TRBJ1-2,NA,TRBV6-5,TRBD1
CASSLAGQDMNTEAFF,TGCGCCAGCAGCTTGGCAGGACAAGATATGAACACTGAAGCTTTCTTT,TRBJ1-1,NA,TRBV5-1,NA
CASSLAGPPYEQYF,TGTGCCAGCAGCTTGGCGGGGCCGCCCTACGAGCAGTACTTC,TRBJ2-7,NA,TRBV5-4,NA
CASSFRVGYGYTF,TGCGCCAGCAGTTTCAGGGTTGGATATGGCTACACCTTC,TRBJ1-2,NA,TRBV4-1,NA
CASSPPLQNYGYTF,TGTGCCAGCTCACCACCGTTACAGAACTATGGCTACACCTTC,TRBJ1-2,NA,TRBV18,NA
CASSLSPSGDTGELFF,TGCGCCAGCAGCTTGTCGCCTAGCGGTGACACCGGGGAGCTGTTTTTT,TRBJ2-2,NA,TRBV5-1,TRBD2